This TCR beta chain emerged from a study of PD-1 blockade in classical Hodgkin lymphoma. After autologous stem cell transplantation all patients relapsed, and prior brentuximab vedotin exposure differed between cohorts. CDR1 is KGHSH and CDR2 is LQKENI in the germline V gene. The CDR3 spans 13 residues. The ends were cut back, 6 bases at V and 3 bases at J, with 11 bases in the middle. For this clone: What it binds is unknown.

This table comes from immunoSEQ multiplex PCR, and its TCRdb copy is limited to in-frame clones, with some not included. The data hold approximately 98,000 clones, with 89% observed a single time. Findings and caveats of the study: What caused the repertoire differences, perhaps disease activity or prior therapy, remains undefined. Patients starting nivolumab less than 1 year after ASCT had lower diversity and were excluded from later analyses.

The TCR originated in a human donor with classical Hodgkin lymphoma. The V call is TRBV18, the J call TRBJ1-1, with D maybe TRBD1 (6 bases). The source was peripheral blood mononuclear cells (PBMCs), collected before the second cycle of nivolumab. The CDR3 protein is CASSGQRDTEAFF. The CDR3 nucleotides are TGTGCCAGCTCTGGACAGCGGGACACTGAAGCTTTCTTT. The whole variable domain, remainder taken from reference TRBV18 and TRBJ1-1, is NAGVMQNPRHLVRRRGQEARLRCSPMKGHSHVYWYRQLPEEGLKFMVYLQKENIIDESGMPKERFSAEFPKEGPSILRIQQVVRGDSAAYFCASSGQRDTEAFFGQGTRLTVV.